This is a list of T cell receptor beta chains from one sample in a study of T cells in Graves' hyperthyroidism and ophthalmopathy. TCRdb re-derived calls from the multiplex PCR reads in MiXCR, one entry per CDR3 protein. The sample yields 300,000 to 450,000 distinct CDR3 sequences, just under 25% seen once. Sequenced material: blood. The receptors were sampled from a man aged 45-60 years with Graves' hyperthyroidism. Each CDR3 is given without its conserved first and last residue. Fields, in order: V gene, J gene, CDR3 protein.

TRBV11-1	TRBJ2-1	ASKSLSRSSYNEQF
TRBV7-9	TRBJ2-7	ASSLRDEQY
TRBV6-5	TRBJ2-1	ASSYTSLAALNNEQF
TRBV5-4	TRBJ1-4	ASSLMGATRNEKLF
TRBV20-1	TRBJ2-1	SARDAGTGGSGINEQF
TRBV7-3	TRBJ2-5	ASSLTQGETQY
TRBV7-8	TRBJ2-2	ASSNRGRNTGELF
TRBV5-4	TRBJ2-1	ASSSGTSGISYNEQF
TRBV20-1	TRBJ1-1	SASRQALNTEAF
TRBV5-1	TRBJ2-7	ASSYGTSSSYEQY
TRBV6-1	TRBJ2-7	ASADSASGYYEQY
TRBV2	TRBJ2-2	ASTRGVRTGELF
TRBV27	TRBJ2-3	ASRAGGYTQY
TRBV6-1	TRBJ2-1	ASSFRTDYNEQF
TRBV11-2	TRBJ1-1	ASSLKGGGGTEAF
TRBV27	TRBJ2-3	ASSSRLAGGENTQY
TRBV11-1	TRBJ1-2	ASSEHRDRVYGYT
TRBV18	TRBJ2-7	ASSPDGTYYEQY
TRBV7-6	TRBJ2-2	ASSRDRGFGELF
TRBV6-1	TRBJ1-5	ASKRGGAGQPQH
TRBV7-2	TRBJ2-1	ASSLSQRDQNEQF
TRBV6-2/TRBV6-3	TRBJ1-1	ASSTNRDTTEAF
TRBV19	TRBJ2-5	ASSIFGRNQETQY
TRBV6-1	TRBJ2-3	ASNHGGVDTQY
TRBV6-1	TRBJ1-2	ASSESWRGYT
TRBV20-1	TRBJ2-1	SARREYNEQF
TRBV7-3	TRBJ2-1	ASSSLAGTYNEQF
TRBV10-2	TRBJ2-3	ASSAGTPRDTQY
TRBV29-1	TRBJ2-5	SVLGPETQY
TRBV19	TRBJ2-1	ASSTSGRANEQF
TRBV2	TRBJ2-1	ASSERTGGNNEQF
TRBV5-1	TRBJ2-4	ASSSTSGRSSKNIQY
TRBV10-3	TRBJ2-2	AIRSGTPDGELF
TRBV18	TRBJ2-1	ASSPPGQARNEQF
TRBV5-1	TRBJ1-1	ASRREGRTEAF